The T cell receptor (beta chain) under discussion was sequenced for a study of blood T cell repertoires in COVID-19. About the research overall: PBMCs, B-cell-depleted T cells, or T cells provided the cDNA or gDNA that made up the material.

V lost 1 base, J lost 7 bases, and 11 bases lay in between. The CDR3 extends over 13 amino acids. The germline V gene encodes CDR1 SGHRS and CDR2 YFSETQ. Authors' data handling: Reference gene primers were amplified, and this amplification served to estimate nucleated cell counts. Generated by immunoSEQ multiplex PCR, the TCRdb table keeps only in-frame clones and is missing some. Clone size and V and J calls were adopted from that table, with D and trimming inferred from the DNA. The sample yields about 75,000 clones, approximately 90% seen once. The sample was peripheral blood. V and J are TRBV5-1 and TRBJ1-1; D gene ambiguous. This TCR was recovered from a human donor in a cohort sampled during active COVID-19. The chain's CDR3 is CASSLMSQIEAFF. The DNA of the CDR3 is TGCGCCAGCAGCTTGATGTCACAGATTGAAGCTTTCTTT.